The clone carrying this T cell receptor beta chain was counted between two and nine times. Its specificity is not known. The data were obtained in a study of T cells in Graves' hyperthyroidism and ophthalmopathy. From RNA transcripts, TCR beta CDR3 regions were amplified. HTBI primers drove first-round RT-PCR of the TCR CDR3. Via MiXCR, TCRdb re-called the multiplex PCR reads, giving one row per CDR3 protein. Here the sample spans 550,000 to 600,000 distinct CDR3 sequences, over 15% being singletons. V shed 4 bases, J shed 6 bases, and the junction held 6 bases outside the gene matches. The CDR3 contains 14 residues. Germline V gene sequence: CDR1 SGDLS, CDR2 YYNGEE. Stability of Graves' hyperthyroidism was defined as absent ophthalmopathy progression within 18 months. Out of 10 ml of fresh peripheral blood came the PBMCs. Findings and caveats of the study: Model-based prediction identified ophthalmopathy a median 6.5 months prior to its onset.

The sequence was obtained from a woman aged 18-29 years with Graves' hyperthyroidism. The specimen sequenced was blood. This rearrangement joins TRBV9 to TRBJ2-1, with 8 positions matching TRBD1. CDR3 protein: CASSPGQGSNEQFF. The CDR3 DNA follows: TGTGCCAGCAGCCCTGGACAGGGCTCCAATGAGCAGTTCTTC.